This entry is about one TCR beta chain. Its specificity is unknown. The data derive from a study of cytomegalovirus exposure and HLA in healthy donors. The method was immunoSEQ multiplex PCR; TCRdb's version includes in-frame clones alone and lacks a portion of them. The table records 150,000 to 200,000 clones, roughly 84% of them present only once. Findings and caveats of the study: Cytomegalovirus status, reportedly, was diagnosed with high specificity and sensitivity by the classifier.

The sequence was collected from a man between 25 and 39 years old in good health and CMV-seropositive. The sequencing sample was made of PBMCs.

The CDR3 loop is CASSLGQGEGGYTF. The DNA of the CDR3 is TGCGCCAGCAGCTTGGGACAGGGAGAGGGAGGCTACACCTTC. The chain joins TRBV5-1 to TRBJ1-2, with TRBD1 matching 7 bases. The CDR3 spans 14 residues. Trimming at V came to 0 bases and at J to 8 bases, leaving 7 bases not matched to a gene. Germline-derived CDR1 and CDR2 are SGHRS and YFSETQ.